In this sample, the clone carrying this TCR beta chain turned up a few times. The output of every sequencing run exceeded 170 million TCR-beta sequences, derived from 15-18 subjects. TCRdb reprocessed the 5' RACE reads with MiXCR, giving one entry per CDR3 protein. The sample includes tens of thousands of distinct CDR3 sequences, about 9.3% of them seen just once. The data stem from a study of neurological immune-mediated disorders. The TCR was taken from a woman aged 40 to 55 with HTLV-1-associated myelopathy (HAM/TSP). The sample taken for sequencing was PBMCs.

This CDR3 is CASSGNTLAGGPTPNTGELFF. CDR3 nucleotides: TGTGCCAGCAGCGGCAACACACTAGCGGGGGGGCCGACCCCGAACACCGGGGAGCTGTTTTTT. This chain uses TRBV9 with TRBJ2-2; TRBD2 matches 13 bases. Germline V gene data show CDR1 as SGDLS and CDR2 as YYNGEE. There are 21 residues in the CDR3. J was trimmed by 0 bases and V by 3 bases; bases with no gene match: 14.